The rows below give T cell receptor beta chains drawn from one sample of a study of identical twins' blood T cells. In TCRdb, the 5' RACE reads were re-called with MiXCR into one record per CDR3 protein. The sample holds 400,000 or so distinct CDR3 sequences, roughly 31% seen once. Material for sequencing was PBMCs. These receptors came from a woman aged 18 to 50 in good health. CDR3s include the opening cysteine and the closing phenylalanine or tryptophan. D genes are given only for firm matches. Size is omitted from some rows. Given values are once, few, many or a class for expanded clones.

j_call clone_size v_call d_call cdr3_nt cdr3_aa
TRBJ1-2 few TRBV29-1 NA TGCAGCGTTGAAGCTCTTGGCTACACCTTC CSVEALGYTF
TRBJ2-3 few TRBV5-6 TRBD2 TGTGCCAGCAGCTTGTTCGTCGGGACTAGGGCCACAGATACGCAGTATTTT CASSLFVGTRATDTQYF
TRBJ1-2 once TRBV20-1 NA TGCAGTGCTTTCGACAGTCGGCTCCCTCCTTATGGCTACACCTTC CSAFDSRLPPYGYTF
TRBJ2-1 many TRBV20-1 NA TGCAGTGCTAGACCACTAGTGGAAGAGCAGTTCTTC CSARPLVEEQFF
TRBJ1-1 few TRBV19 NA TGTGCCAGTTGCCACCTGGGGCTCCAGAACACTGACGCTTTCTTT CASCHLGLQNTDAFF
TRBJ2-1 few TRBV6-2/TRBV6-3 NA TGTGCCAGCAGACGACGGGAGAATGAGCAGTTCTTC CASRRRENEQFF
TRBJ1-5 NA TRBV9 NA TGTGCCAGCAGCAACGAAATGGGGGGATTCAGCAATCAGCCCCAGCATTTT CASSNEMGGFSNQPQHF
TRBJ1-6 NA TRBV23-1 NA TGCGCCATAGCAGTGGACTGGAGCAATTCACCCCTCCACTTT CAIAVDWSNSPLHF
TRBJ1-1 few TRBV3-1 TRBD1 TGTGCCAGCAGCCAAGGACAGGGCCTTCCGAACACTGAAGCTTTCTTT CASSQGQGLPNTEAFF
TRBJ2-5 few TRBV28 NA TGTGCCAGCAGTCACGGGGCAGAAGAGACCCAGTACTTC CASSHGAEETQYF
TRBJ2-2 NA TRBV2 NA TGTGCCACCCTACCGGGAACGGGCGGGGAGCTGTTTTTT CATLPGTGGELFF
TRBJ2-7 NA TRBV9 NA TGTGCCAGCAGTGGAGAAACAGGGATCGAGCAGTACTTC CASSGETGIEQYF
TRBJ2-3 NA TRBV5-1 NA TGCGCCAGCAGCTTCACCGGGTTGGGCACAGATACGCAGTATTTT CASSFTGLGTDTQYF
TRBJ1-3 NA TRBV5-5 NA TGTGCCAGCAGCTTGTTCGGGGGGCCTGGAAACACCATATATTTT CASSLFGGPGNTIYF
TRBJ1-5 few TRBV20-1 NA TGCAGTGCTAGAGCCGGGGAACTACTGAATCAGCCCCAGCATTTT CSARAGELLNQPQHF
TRBJ2-1 NA TRBV11-2 TRBD2 TGTGCCAGCAGCTTCCTGAGCGGGAGGGGCTCCAATGAGCAGTTCTTC CASSFLSGRGSNEQFF
TRBJ2-2 NA TRBV6-5 TRBD2 TGTGCCAGCAGTTACTCGGCTCTAGCGGGAGAAAACACCGGGGAGCTGTTTTTT CASSYSALAGENTGELFF
TRBJ2-2 few TRBV15 NA TGTGCCACCAGCAGAGATATGACAGCTGAGCTGTTTTTT CATSRDMTAELFF
TRBJ2-3 few TRBV29-1 NA TGCAGCGTTGATGAGGGACCGATCGCAGATACGCAGTATTTT CSVDEGPIADTQYF
TRBJ1-2 few TRBV28 NA TGTGCCAGCAGTTCCCGGACCCGTTGGGGCTACACCTTC CASSSRTRWGYTF
TRBJ1-3 NA TRBV5-1 NA TGCGCCAGCAGCTTCTCCGGCCAGGGAGGAAACACCATATATTTT CASSFSGQGGNTIYF
TRBJ2-1 NA TRBV6-2/TRBV6-3 NA TGTGCCAGCAGTTCTCAGGTGAATGAGCAGTTCTTC CASSSQVNEQFF
TRBJ1-4 few TRBV9 NA TGTGCCAGCAGCGTAGCGGCGGCGGGAACTCATGAAAAACTGTTTTTT CASSVAAAGTHEKLFF
TRBJ1-1 NA TRBV11-3 NA TGTGCCAGCGCCTTAGGGATGAACACTGAAGCTTTCTTT CASALGMNTEAFF
TRBJ2-1 NA TRBV11-2 NA TGTGCCAGCAGCTCGACTAGTCCATACAATGAGCAGTTCTTC CASSSTSPYNEQFF
TRBJ1-2 few TRBV29-1 TRBD1 TGCAGCGTTGAGGGGACAGGGATCTATGGCTACACCTTC CSVEGTGIYGYTF
TRBJ2-1 NA TRBV27 TRBD2 TGTGCCAGCAGTTCACAGACTAGCGGCTCCTACAATGAGCAGTTCTTC CASSSQTSGSYNEQFF
TRBJ2-2 few TRBV20-1 NA TGCAGTGCTAGAGATGGCCGGGAACAGAACACCGGGGAGCTGTTTTTT CSARDGREQNTGELFF
TRBJ1-1 NA TRBV5-1 NA TGCGCCAGCGGAAGTGATTCGGGCCGGTCGACTGAAGTTTTCTTT CASGSDSGRSTEVFF
TRBJ1-6 NA TRBV21-1 NA TGTGCCAGCATAAAGTGTCCCTCCTATAATTCACCCCTCCACTTT CASIKCPSYNSPLHF
TRBJ1-4 NA TRBV20-1 NA TGCAGTGCTAGAGGGGCCGAGGCAACTAATGAAAAACTGTTTTTT CSARGAEATNEKLFF
TRBJ2-7 few TRBV9 NA TGTGCCAGCAGCGTAGTAGCTGACGTATCCTACGAGCAGTACTTC CASSVVADVSYEQYF
TRBJ2-7 few TRBV19 NA TGTGCCAAACATCCGGGACAAACCTACGAGCAGTACTTC CAKHPGQTYEQYF
TRBJ2-1 NA TRBV6-2/TRBV6-3 TRBD2 TGTGCCAGCACCCCCAAAAGACTAGCGGGAAATGAGCAGTTCTTC CASTPKRLAGNEQFF
TRBJ2-2 NA TRBV9 NA TGTGCCAGCAGCGCAACGAACACCGGGGAGCTGTTTTTT CASSATNTGELFF
TRBJ2-3 NA TRBV20-1 NA TGCAGCCTCCGGGGGCCTAGCACAGATACGCAGTATTTT CSLRGPSTDTQYF
TRBJ2-3 few TRBV2 TRBD2 TGTGCCAGCAGTGGCCTGCGTGGGGGGGTTTTCGGAGATATGCAGTATTTT CASSGLRGGVFGDMQYF
TRBJ2-7 few TRBV10-3 TRBD1 TGTGCCACCCGACAGGGAGACTACGAGCAGTACTTC CATRQGDYEQYF
TRBJ1-1 few TRBV27 NA TGTGCCAGCATGAGGGGGGGATCGGCTTTCTTT CASMRGGSAFF
TRBJ1-4 NA TRBV3-1 TRBD1 TGTGCCAGCAGCAAAGGACAGGGGGAAAAACTGTTTTTT CASSKGQGEKLFF
TRBJ2-1 NA TRBV6-5 TRBD2 TGTGCCAGCAGTCCCGAAGCGGGGGCCTCCTACAATGAGCAGTTCTTC CASSPEAGASYNEQFF
TRBJ2-3 few TRBV11-2 NA TGTGCCAGCAGCCTGGGCCGATTCACAGATACGCAGTATTTT CASSLGRFTDTQYF
TRBJ1-1 NA TRBV5-1 TRBD1 TGCGCCAGCAGCTTGACCGTTGGGACAGTCGGGACTGAAGCTTTCTTT CASSLTVGTVGTEAFF
TRBJ2-7 few TRBV20-1 TRBD1 TGCAGTGCTCCCCGGGGACAGAGCTCCTACGAGCAGTACTTC CSAPRGQSSYEQYF
TRBJ1-1 NA TRBV29-1 NA TGCAGCGCCCGGAACATGAACACTGAAGCTTTCTTT CSARNMNTEAFF
TRBJ2-7 NA TRBV20-1 TRBD2 TGCAGTGTGGCATCAGCGGGAACAGCTACCTACGAGCAGTACTTC CSVASAGTATYEQYF
TRBJ2-7 NA TRBV20-1 TRBD1 TGCAGTGCCACGCGACAGGGAACATACGGGCAGTACTTC CSATRQGTYGQYF
TRBJ1-2 many TRBV29-1 NA TGCAGCGTTGAAGGGGGCGGTGACTATGGCTACACCTTC CSVEGGGDYGYTF
TRBJ2-7 NA TRBV5-1 NA TGCGCCAGCAGCTTGTCGGCGGGCTCTTATGAGCAGTACTTC CASSLSAGSYEQYF
TRBJ2-1 NA TRBV5-5 NA TGTGCCAGCAGCCGGTTCGTTGGCGGAGGTCTCGGTGAGCAGTTATTC CASSRFVGGGLGEQLF
TRBJ1-2 NA TRBV29-1 NA TGCAGCGTTGAAGGACGGACGTTCTATGGCTACACCTTC CSVEGRTFYGYTF
TRBJ1-4 many TRBV2 NA TGTGCCACGTTCAGGGGCGTAGGGGAAAAACTGTTTTTT CATFRGVGEKLFF
TRBJ1-1 NA TRBV9 TRBD1 TGTGCCAGCAGCCTGACCCGGGGACAGGGTTACGCTGAAGCTTTCTTT CASSLTRGQGYAEAFF